The next 10 T cell receptor beta chains were all read from a single sample in a study of cytomegalovirus exposure and HLA in healthy donors (dated by TCRdb to 2016 to 2017). Library creation used the immunoSEQ multiplex PCR assay. For the multiplex PCR, a mixture combining 60 forward primers for TCR Vbeta segments and 13 reverse primers for TCR Jbeta segments was used. Drawn from immuneACCESS, this table holds only the in-frame rearrangements with V and J called that TCRdb kept. Clones are partly lost; checked studies trace under half to an unresolved V gene and leave the rest unexplained. The table for this sample lists about 120,000 clones; about three quarters of them were counted only once. Around 28% of the sample comes from the top ten. Sequenced: PBMCs. The receptors originated from a man aged 55-75 years in good health and CMV-seropositive.

The V gene is TRBV21-1, the J gene TRBJ2-1; the table assigns TRBD2, which was not confirmed against the DNA. TRBV21-1 is deemed a pseudogene. The CDR3 covers 18 residues. The CDR3 sequence is CASSGRGEASGRYNEQFF. The CDR3 DNA sequence: TGTGCCAGCAGCGGACGGGGGGAAGCTAGCGGCAGGTACAATGAGCAGTTCTTC.

This chain connects TRBV23-1 to TRBJ2-3, with TRBD2 as a possible D gene (6 bases). TRBV23-1 is labeled an ORF, and its function is uncertain. CDR3 length: 13 amino acids. V was clipped by 7 bases and J by 4 bases, with 12 bases between them. The CDR3 sequence: CASNGPGADTQYF. CDR3 nucleotides: TGCGCCAGCAACGGGCCGGGGGCAGATACGCAGTATTTT.

The gene calls are TRBV2 and TRBJ1-1, with 7 bases aligning to TRBD1. The germline gives CDR1 SNHLY, CDR2 FYNNEI. The CDR3 runs 15 residues. The V segment lost 5 bases and the J segment 1 base; nucleotides outside the gene matches: 7. The CDR3 bases are TGTGCCAGCAGTTTTACACAGGGGTCGAACACTGAAGCTTTCTTT. This translates into CASSFTQGSNTEAFF.

J is TRBJ2-5 and V is TRBV20-1; no definite D call. This CDR3 contains 10 residues. Germline V lookup: CDR1 DFQATT, CDR2 SNEGSKA (reference sequence). V dropped 6 bases and J dropped 2 bases, with 4 bases sitting between them. In DNA form, the CDR3 reads TGCAGTGCGCTACAAGAGACCCAGTACTTC. Translation gives CSALQETQYF.

The chain uses TRBV6-1 and TRBJ2-6, with 8 bases fitting TRBD2. V shed 1 base and J 4 bases; nucleotides not matched to a gene: 12. Germline V lookup: CDR1 MNHNS, CDR2 SASEGT. The CDR3 runs to 19 residues. The CDR3 reads CASSEGSGSPGWGANVLTF. The CDR3 DNA reads as TGTGCCAGCAGTGAAGGCAGCGGGAGCCCGGGTTGGGGGGCCAACGTCCTGACTTTC.

The rearrangement uses TRBV19 and TRBJ1-5; D is undetermined. This CDR3 has 14 amino acids. The V gene lost 1 base and the J gene lost 1 base, with 5 bases spanning the gap. Germline values: CDR1 LNHDA, CDR2 SQIVND (reference sequence). The CDR3 DNA reads as TGTGCCAGTAGTATAGGCGGGAGCAATCAGCCCCAGCATTTT. As protein: CASSIGGSNQPQHF.

The gene calls are TRBV29-1 and TRBJ2-1; D may be TRBD2 (7 bases). The germline V gene has CDR1 SQVTM and CDR2 ANQGSEA. This CDR3 has 17 residues. With 4 bases removed from V and 7 bases from J, the gap between germline ends came to 26 bases. CDR3 in amino acids: CSVVGRGPSSLHNEQFF. In DNA form, the CDR3 reads TGCAGCGTTGTCGGGCGGGGGCCGTCCTCACTACATAATGAGCAGTTCTTC.

The chain joins TRBV7-8 to TRBJ1-1, with 8 bases fitting TRBD1. Germline values: CDR1 SGHVS, CDR2 FQNEAQ. The CDR3 spans 16 residues. V was clipped by 2 bases and J by 3 bases; unmatched bases: 8. The CDR3 DNA follows: TGTGCCAGCAGCTTAAGCACACAGGGGGTTGACACTGAAGCTTTCTTT. This sequence encodes CASSLSTQGVDTEAFF.

This clone was counted a few times. V usage is TRBV2 and J usage is TRBJ1-5, with a possible D match to TRBD1 (6 bases). V dropped 7 bases and J dropped 0 bases, with 28 bases sitting between them. Germline-derived CDR1 and CDR2 are SNHLY and FYNNEI. The CDR3 is made up of 20 amino acids. CDR3 sequence (DNA): TGTGCCAGCACCTTCACATTGGGACAATCCTCTCCCCATAGCAATCAGCCCCAGCATTTT. Protein: CASTFTLGQSSPHSNQPQHF.

The J gene is TRBJ1-1, the V gene TRBV28; D unclear. Trimming took 1 base from V and 6 from J, leaving 6 bases between them. The CDR3 length is 12 residues. Germline values: CDR1 MDHEN, CDR2 SYDVKM. CDR3 sequence: CASSLFTAEAFF. CDR3 DNA: TGTGCCAGCAGTTTATTTACAGCTGAAGCTTTCTTT.